The subject of this entry is one T cell receptor (beta chain). Its antigen remains unknown. V was trimmed by 0 bases and J by 3 bases, leaving 7 bases between them. Germline V gene sequence: CDR1 SGHRS, CDR2 YFSETQ. This CDR3 region has 13 residues. This sample was included in a study of T cell responses to AZD1222 COVID-19 vaccine. Profiled with immunoSEQ multiplex PCR; TCRdb holds only in-frame clones, not every one. Altogether approximately 200,000 clones are present, about 89% being singletons, with the ten largest covering about 3.5%. General study findings and limits: Donors in the cohort were predominantly white British and more often female, and clonal diversity was possibly underestimated. Spike-specific TCR breadth and depth grew following two AZD1222 doses. The peak T cell response came first, and repertoires were sampled only after it.

Second-dose schedules of about 4 or about 12 weeks were combined. The receptor comes from an adult who received the AZD1222 COVID-19 vaccine. Sequenced material: peripheral blood, taken 28 days after the second AZD1222 dose. The genes are TRBV5-1 and TRBJ2-7; D is possibly TRBD2 (5 bases). The CDR3 nucleotides are TGCGCCAGCAGCTTGGTGAGCGGCTACGAGCAGTACTTC. Its protein is CASSLVSGYEQYF.